Listed here are 20 T cell receptor beta chains from one sample, sequenced in a study of T cell responses to AZD1222 COVID-19 vaccine. Profiling relied on immunoSEQ multiplex PCR, and the TCRdb table lists in-frame clones only, not all of them. The profile shows around 87,000 clones, 80% to 90% of them singletons. This specimen consisted of peripheral blood, obtained 28 days after the second AZD1222 dose. All receptors derive from an adult who received the AZD1222 COVID-19 vaccine.

J is TRBJ2-3 and V is TRBV6-4, with TRBD2 identical over 8 bases. The CDR3 sequence is 16 residues long. V shed 2 bases, J shed 4 bases, and the junction held 8 bases outside the gene matches. The germline V gene has CDR1 MRHNA and CDR2 SNTAGT. The CDR3 is CASSDGSGGPADTQYF. In DNA, the CDR3 is TGTGCCAGCAGTGACGGTTCGGGAGGGCCGGCAGATACGCAGTATTTT.

In DNA form, the CDR3 reads TGCGCCAGCAGCTTCCGGGATCGGAATTCACCCCTCCACTTT. This sequence encodes CASSFRDRNSPLHF. This chain connects TRBV4-3 to TRBJ1-6, with no clear D. CDR3 length: 14 residues. CDR1 LGHNA and CDR2 YSLEER come from the germline V gene. V gave up 5 bases and J gave up 7 bases, with 12 bases separating them.

The chain links TRBV9 to TRBJ1-1; D not resolved. CDR3 length: 15 amino acids. V was pared by 4 bases and J by 2 bases, with 15 bases between. Per germline, CDR1 SGDLS and CDR2 YYNGEE. This chain's CDR3 is CASSQGPMVNTEAFF. The CDR3 DNA sequence: TGTGCCAGCAGCCAAGGACCGATGGTTAACACTGAAGCTTTCTTT.

This clone was seen more than once but under ten times. The CDR3 DNA sequence: TGTGCCAGCAGGTCTGACACTATCTACGAGCAGTACTTC. Its protein is CASRSDTIYEQYF. The gene calls are TRBV7-3 and TRBJ2-7, with D hard to call. Looked up from germline, CDR1 is SGHTA and CDR2 is FQGTGA. Trimming took 6 bases from V and 3 from J, leaving 12 bases between them. This CDR3 contains 13 residues. Filled out from reference TRBV7-3 and TRBJ2-7, the complete variable domain reads GAGVSQTPSNKVTEKGKYVELRCDPISGHTALYWYRQSLGQGPEFLIYFQGTGAADDSGLPNDRFFAVRPEGSVSTLKIQRTERGDSAVYLCASRSDTIYEQYFGPGTRLTVT.

J is TRBJ1-1 and V is TRBV9, with D uncertain. Per germline, CDR1 SGDLS and CDR2 YYNGEE. Trimming left V 0 bases short and J 7 bases short, with 16 bases between. The length of the CDR3 is 15 residues. The CDR3 DNA follows: TGTGCCAGCAGCGTAGCTAGTTTAACGGGGTTTGAAGCTTTCTTT. Translated: CASSVASLTGFEAFF. The full variable domain, rest sourced from reference TRBV9 and TRBJ1-1, is DSGVTQTPKHLITATGQRVTLRCSPRSGDLSVYWYQQSLDQGLQFLIQYYNGEERAKGNILERFSAQQFPDLHSELNLSSLELGDSALYFCASSVASLTGFEAFFGQGTRLTVV.

This clone was detected only once. The V gene is TRBV19, the J gene TRBJ1-1; no clear D gene. The V end was cut by 5 bases, the J end by 0 bases, with 13 bases between. The CDR3 totals 15 residues. Per the germline V gene, CDR1 is LNHDA and CDR2 is SQIVND (reference sequence). This CDR3 reads CASSFFGRLNTEAFF. In nucleotides, the CDR3 is TGTGCCAGTAGTTTTTTCGGGCGGTTGAACACTGAAGCTTTCTTT.

The chain is built from TRBV29-1 and TRBJ1-1; D unresolved. CDR3 size: 17 residues. Trimming took 4 bases from V and 0 from J, leaving 21 bases between them. Germline V lookup: CDR1 SQVTM, CDR2 ANQGSEA. CDR3 amino acids: CSVVWRAGAKVNTEAFF. The CDR3 coding sequence is TGCAGCGTTGTTTGGCGGGCAGGCGCTAAAGTGAACACTGAAGCTTTCTTT.

The DNA for the CDR3 is TGTGCCAGCAGGGAAAGGGACGGAGCCTACGAGCAGTACTTC. Translating gives CASRERDGAYEQYF. V is TRBV11-2 and J is TRBJ2-7; perhaps D is TRBD1 or TRBD2 (5 bases each). Germline CDR1 and CDR2: SGHAT and FQNNGV. The CDR3 is made up of 14 amino acids. Trimming stripped 6 bases from V and 2 bases from J, with 14 bases between.

The chain links TRBV2 to TRBJ1-6; 7 positions match TRBD1. This CDR3 has 18 residues. Trimming took 2 bases from V and 0 from J; bases not matched to a gene: 7. Germline lookup yields CDR1 SNHLY and CDR2 FYNNEI. This CDR3 is CASSESGQRSSYNSPLHF. CDR3 nucleotide sequence: TGTGCCAGCAGTGAATCGGGACAGAGGAGCTCCTATAATTCACCCCTCCACTTT.

The J gene is TRBJ2-3, the V gene TRBV19; D is uncertain. Trimming removed 5 bases from V and 0 bases from J, with 12 bases in between. This CDR3 contains 15 residues. The germline gives CDR1 LNHDA, CDR2 SQIVND (reference sequence). As DNA, the CDR3 is TGTGCCAGTAGTCCCAGCTTGGAGAGCACAGATACGCAGTATTTT. Amino acid sequence: CASSPSLESTDTQYF.

V is TRBV5-6 and J is TRBJ2-1, with TRBD2 matching over 7 bases. Germline V gene sequence: CDR1 SGHDT, CDR2 YYEEEE. Losses at the gene ends were 3 bases for V and 8 bases for J; bases not matched to a gene: 17. CDR3 size: 17 residues. The CDR3 DNA sequence: TGTGCCAGCAGCTGGGGCCTGCGGGCGGGAGAGGGGTATGAGCAGTTCTTC. Its protein is CASSWGLRAGEGYEQFF.

This chain links TRBV19 with TRBJ2-2; a weak D match, TRBD2 (6 bases). V was trimmed by 7 bases and J by 6 bases, leaving 18 bases between them. CDR3 size: 15 residues. The V gene's germline CDR1 is LNHDA and CDR2 SQIVND (reference sequence). In DNA, the CDR3 is TGTGCCAGTAAAACCGCCGAGCGGGCTGCCGGGGAGCTGTTTTTT. Its translation is CASKTAERAAGELFF.

The rearrangement uses TRBV11-2 and TRBJ2-6; perhaps TRBD2 as D (7 bases). The CDR3 loop spans 19 amino acids. Trimming removed 5 bases at V and 1 base at J, with 21 bases between. Germline V gene data show CDR1 as SGHAT and CDR2 as FQNNGV. For the CDR3, the DNA is TGTGCCAGCAGCCGGGGGGTAGGGACAAGTAATTCTGGGGCCAACGTCCTGACTTTC. It translates to CASSRGVGTSNSGANVLTF.

This chain links TRBV5-6 with TRBJ2-2; perhaps TRBD2 as D (6 bases). The CDR3 length is 17 residues. Germline V gene lookup returns CDR1 SGHDT and CDR2 YYEEEE. Trimming took 2 bases from V and 4 from J, leaving 18 bases between them. Written as DNA, the CDR3 is TGTGCCAGCAGCTTAAGCGGGTCCCGGGCGGGCACCGGGGAGCTGTTTTTT. Its protein product is CASSLSGSRAGTGELFF. The complete variable domain, with remaining parts taken from reference TRBV5-6 and TRBJ2-2, reads DAGVTQSPTHLIKTRGQQVTLRCSPKSGHDTVSWYQQALGQGPQFIFQYYEEEERQRGNFPDRFSGHQFPNYSSELNVNALLLGDSALYLCASSLSGSRAGTGELFFGEGSRLTVL.

In this sample, this clone turned up once. This sequence joins TRBV11-2 and TRBJ1-1; no clear D. The CDR3 totals 12 residues. The germline V and J ends were trimmed by 7 bases and 0 bases, with 6 bases remaining between them. From germline, CDR1 is SGHAT and CDR2 FQNNGV. The CDR3 region is CASTNMNTEAFF. The CDR3 DNA reads TGTGCCAGCACCAACATGAACACTGAAGCTTTCTTT.

Only one count was recorded for this clone. The chain couples TRBV6-2 or TRBV6-3 to TRBJ2-6; unclear D gene. The length of the CDR3 is 15 residues. V was trimmed by 4 bases and J by 4 bases, leaving 11 bases between them. In germline, CDR1 is MNHEY, CDR2 SVGEGT. For the CDR3, the DNA is TGTGCCAGCAGTTGGATCCAAGAAGGGGCCAACGTCCTGACTTTC. Translating it yields CASSWIQEGANVLTF.

The V and J genes are TRBV27 and TRBJ1-6; no clear D gene. V lost 3 bases and J 4 bases, leaving 13 bases between the germline ends. Germline V gives CDR1 MNHEY, CDR2 SMNVEV (reference sequence). The CDR3 covers 16 residues. CDR3 region: CASSFFALPYNSPLHF. The CDR3 DNA sequence: TGTGCCAGCAGTTTTTTCGCGCTGCCTTATAATTCACCCCTCCACTTT.

The rearrangement uses TRBV14 and TRBJ2-1, with 8 bases fitting TRBD2. The CDR3 has 12 amino acids. J was trimmed by 14 bases and V by 0 bases; bases with no gene match: 3. The germline V gene has CDR1 SGHDN and CDR2 FVKESK. CDR3 residues: CASSQDRAGEFF. As DNA, the CDR3 is TGTGCCAGCAGCCAAGATCGAGCGGGGGAGTTCTTC. Full variable domain (remainder filled in from reference TRBV14 and TRBJ2-1): EAGVTQFPSHSVIEKGQTVTLRCDPISGHDNLYWYRRVMGKEIKFLLHFVKESKQDESGMPNNRFLAERTGGTYSTLKVQPAELEDSGVYFCASSQDRAGEFFGPGTRLTVL.

The chain has TRBV6-2 or TRBV6-3 and TRBJ2-5, with D perhaps matching TRBD1 or TRBD2 (5 bases each). The CDR3 is 14 amino acids. Trimming removed 0 bases at V and 1 base at J, with 6 bases between. Germline CDR1 reads MNHEY; CDR2 reads SVGEGT. This CDR3 is CASSYSGTQETQYF. In nucleotides, the CDR3 is TGTGCCAGCAGTTACTCGGGGACCCAAGAGACCCAGTACTTC.

The chain joins TRBV15 to TRBJ1-2, with 9 bases that match TRBD1. Germline CDR1 is LNHNV and CDR2 is YYDKDF (reference sequence). This CDR3 is built from 16 residues. The V and J ends lost 5 bases and 4 bases, in that order; junction bases with no gene match: 11. CDR3 sequence (DNA): TGTGCCACCAGCCAGATCCGGGACAGGGTGGGCTATGGCTACACCTTC. Translating gives CATSQIRDRVGYGYTF.